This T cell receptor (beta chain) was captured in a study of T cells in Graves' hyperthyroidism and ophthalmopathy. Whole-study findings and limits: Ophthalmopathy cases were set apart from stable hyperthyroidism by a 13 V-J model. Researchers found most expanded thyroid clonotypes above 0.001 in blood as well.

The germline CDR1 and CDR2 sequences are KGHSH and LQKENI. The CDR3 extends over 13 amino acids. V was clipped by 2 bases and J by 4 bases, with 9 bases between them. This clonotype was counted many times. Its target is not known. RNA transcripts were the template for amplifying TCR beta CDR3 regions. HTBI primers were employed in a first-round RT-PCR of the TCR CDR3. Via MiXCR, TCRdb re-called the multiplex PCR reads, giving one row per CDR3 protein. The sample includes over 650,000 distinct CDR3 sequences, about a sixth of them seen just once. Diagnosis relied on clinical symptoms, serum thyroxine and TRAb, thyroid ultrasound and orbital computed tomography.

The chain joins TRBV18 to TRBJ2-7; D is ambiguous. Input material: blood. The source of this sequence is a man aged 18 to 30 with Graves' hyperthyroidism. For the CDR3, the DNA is TGTGCCAGCTCACCAAAATTAACTTACGAGCAGTACTTC. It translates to CASSPKLTYEQYF.